What follows are 5 T cell receptor beta chains derived from one specimen sequenced in a study of T cells after yellow fever vaccination (dated by TCRdb to between 2018 and 2020). The method was 5' RACE. The sequencing machine was an Illumina NovaSeq 6000. TCRdb ran its own pipeline on the public reads, namely fastp trimming at Q25 and MiXCR clone calling, and kept in-frame beta chains. Rows merge per CDR3 protein into single entries with the most common DNA and genes. This sample lists about 340,000 distinct CDR3 sequences; about an eighth were detected once. Roughly 3% of the sample is held by the ten biggest clonotypes. Read against the paper, the sample's treatment or condition label means: live attenuated yellow fever vaccine strain. The sequences come from CD4+ T cells sorted from PBMCs, collected 15 days after the yellow fever booster vaccination. The receptors here all came from a man between 18 and 35 years old who received the YFV17D yellow fever vaccine.

V gene TRBV18 combines with J gene TRBJ2-7; no firm D call. There are 12 residues in the CDR3. The V gene's germline CDR1 is KGHSH and CDR2 LQKENI. V lost 1 base to trimming and J lost 7 bases, with 8 bases between them. Here the CDR3 DNA reads TGTGCCAGCTCACCACTGGGTGCAGAGCAGTACGTC. Amino acids: CASSPLGAEQYV.

This clonotype was picked up a small number of times. The chain joins TRBV18 to TRBJ2-3; 10 nucleotides agree with TRBD2. The CDR3 sequence is 17 residues long. From germline, CDR1 is KGHSH and CDR2 LQKENI. V trimming: 2 bases; J trimming: 3 bases; junction bases outside the gene matches: 8. The CDR3 here is CASSPSRLAGGTDTQYF. CDR3 DNA: TGTGCCAGCTCACCATCGCGACTAGCGGGCGGGACAGATACGCAGTATTTT. Using reference TRBV18 and TRBJ2-3 for the parts outside the CDR3, the full variable domain is NAGVMQNPRHLVRRRGQEARLRCSPMKGHSHVYWYRQLPEEGLKFMVYLQKENIIDESGMPKERFSAEFPKEGPSILRIQQVVRGDSAAYFCASSPSRLAGGTDTQYFGPGTRLTVL.

This clonotype occurred a few times. The genes are TRBV20-1 and TRBJ2-7; 7 bases line up with TRBD2. The germline V gene has CDR1 DFQATT and CDR2 SNEGSKA (reference sequence). After removal of 5 bases from V and 3 bases from J, the junction contained 4 bases not matched to a gene. The CDR3 is 12 residues long. CDR3 residues: CSAGGGSYEQYV. The CDR3 DNA sequence: TGCAGTGCTGGGGGAGGGAGCTACGAGCAGTACGTC.

This clonotype was seen more than once but under ten times. V gene TRBV7-2 combines with J gene TRBJ2-5; tentatively, D is TRBD2 (7 bases). The germline CDR1 and CDR2 sequences are SGHTA and FQGNSA. The ends were cut back, 0 bases at V and 5 bases at J, with 13 bases in the middle. This CDR3 is built from 15 residues. The CDR3 spells CASSLAGGPMETQYF. The CDR3 DNA reads TGTGCCAGCAGCTTAGCGGGGGGGCCTATGGAGACCCAGTACTTC.

This clonotype was seen a few times. V is TRBV7-2 and J is TRBJ2-7; 7 bases fit TRBD2. Germline V gene lookup returns CDR1 SGHTA and CDR2 FQGNSA. The CDR3 is made up of 14 amino acids. V shed 5 bases and J 0 bases; nucleotides not matched to a gene: 4. The CDR3 spells CASSRGGSSYEQYF. CDR3 sequence (DNA): TGTGCCAGCAGCCGCGGGGGAAGCTCCTACGAGCAGTACTTC.